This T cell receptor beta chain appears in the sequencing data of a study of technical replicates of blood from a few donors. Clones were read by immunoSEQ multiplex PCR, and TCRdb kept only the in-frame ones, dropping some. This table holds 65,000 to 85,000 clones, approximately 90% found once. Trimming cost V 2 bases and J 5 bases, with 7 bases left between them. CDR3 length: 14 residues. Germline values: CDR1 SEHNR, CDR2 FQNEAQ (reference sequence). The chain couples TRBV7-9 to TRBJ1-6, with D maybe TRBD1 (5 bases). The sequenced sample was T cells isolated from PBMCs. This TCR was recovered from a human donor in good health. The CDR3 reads CASSLQGDNSPLHF. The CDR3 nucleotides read TGTGCCAGCAGCTTACAAGGGGATAATTCACCCCTCCACTTT.